Listed below are T cell receptor beta chains from one sample, sequenced in a study of T cell repertoires in ileal Crohn's disease. The method was immunoSEQ multiplex PCR; TCRdb's version includes in-frame clones alone and lacks a portion of them. The repertoire holds under 6,000 clones, with over 65% as singletons. The specimen was ileal tissue. The receptors shown here come from an adult with Crohn's disease. CDR3s include the opening cysteine and the closing phenylalanine or tryptophan. D genes are given only for firm matches. Rows may omit the clone size; those that give it use once, few, many or a size class.

d_call: TRBD1
clone_size: few
j_call: TRBJ2-3
v_call: TRBV30
cdr3_nt: TGTGCCTGGAGTGGGACAGGGGACACAGATACGCAGTATTTT
cdr3_aa: CAWSGTGDTDTQYF

d_call: .
clone_size: .
j_call: TRBJ2-1
v_call: TRBV4-3
cdr3_nt: TGCGCCAGCAGCCAAGACCGTTATGAGCAGTTCTTC
cdr3_aa: CASSQDRYEQFF

d_call: .
clone_size: .
j_call: TRBJ1-3
v_call: TRBV10-3
cdr3_nt: TGTGCCATAAAGGGGGTAGGAAACACCATATATTTT
cdr3_aa: CAIKGVGNTIYF

d_call: TRBD2
clone_size: once
j_call: TRBJ2-2
v_call: TRBV11-3
cdr3_nt: TGTGCCAGCAGCCTCACTAGCGCCACCGGGGAGCTGTTTTTT
cdr3_aa: CASSLTSATGELFF

d_call: TRBD2
clone_size: few
j_call: TRBJ2-1
v_call: TRBV4-1
cdr3_nt: TGCGCCAGCAGCCGCCCTCGGGCCCTAGCGGGAAACTACAATGAGCAGTTCTTC
cdr3_aa: CASSRPRALAGNYNEQFF

d_call: .
clone_size: .
j_call: TRBJ1-1
v_call: TRBV2
cdr3_nt: TGTGCCAGCAGTGATCTGGGGAACACTGAAGCTTTCTTT
cdr3_aa: CASSDLGNTEAFF

d_call: TRBD2
clone_size: .
j_call: TRBJ2-5
v_call: TRBV7-2
cdr3_nt: TGTGCCAGCAGCTTTGAGCGGGGGACCCAGTACTTC
cdr3_aa: CASSFERGTQYF

d_call: TRBD2
clone_size: once
j_call: TRBJ2-2
v_call: TRBV11-2
cdr3_nt: TGTGCCACCCCGAGGGTCCAGCGGGAGAGTTTTAGCGGGGAGCTGTTTTTT
cdr3_aa: CATPRVQRESFSGELFF

d_call: .
clone_size: few
j_call: TRBJ2-7
v_call: TRBV6-6
cdr3_nt: TGTGCCAGCACTCCCAACCCCAAGTCGGGGGAGCAGTACTTC
cdr3_aa: CASTPNPKSGEQYF

d_call: .
clone_size: .
j_call: TRBJ1-6
v_call: TRBV7-8
cdr3_nt: TGTGCCAGCAGCCGCGGACAGAAAAATTCACCCCTCCACTTT
cdr3_aa: CASSRGQKNSPLHF

d_call: TRBD2
clone_size: few
j_call: TRBJ2-2
v_call: TRBV6-4
cdr3_nt: TGTGCCAGCAGTAAACTAGCGGGAGAGGGCACCGGGGAGCTGTTTTTT
cdr3_aa: CASSKLAGEGTGELFF

d_call: TRBD1
clone_size: .
j_call: TRBJ2-1
v_call: TRBV5-5
cdr3_nt: TGTGCCAGCAGCTTGGGGGACAGCTACAATGAGCAGTTCTTC
cdr3_aa: CASSLGDSYNEQFF

d_call: .
clone_size: .
j_call: TRBJ1-1
v_call: TRBV9
cdr3_nt: TGTGCCAGCAGCGTAGTAGGAGGAAAGAACACTGAAGCTTTCTTT
cdr3_aa: CASSVVGGKNTEAFF

d_call: .
clone_size: .
j_call: TRBJ2-1
v_call: TRBV7-9
cdr3_nt: TGTGCCAGCAGCTTGCAGCCGGGCCAGTCCTTTTACAATGAGCAGTTCTTC
cdr3_aa: CASSLQPGQSFYNEQFF

d_call: .
clone_size: .
j_call: TRBJ2-2
v_call: TRBV11-3
cdr3_nt: TGTGCCAGCAGCTTAGGGCCGACCGGGGAGCTGTTTTTT
cdr3_aa: CASSLGPTGELFF

d_call: TRBD2
clone_size: .
j_call: TRBJ2-2
v_call: TRBV29-1
cdr3_nt: TGCAGCGTGGCCCTGCCGGGGGGAACCGGGGAGCTGTTTTTT
cdr3_aa: CSVALPGGTGELFF

d_call: .
clone_size: .
j_call: TRBJ2-7
v_call: TRBV11-3
cdr3_nt: TGTGCCAGCAGCCCCGGGAACAGGGTCAACGAGCAGTACTTC
cdr3_aa: CASSPGNRVNEQYF

d_call: .
clone_size: .
j_call: TRBJ1-2
v_call: TRBV7-8
cdr3_nt: TGTGCCAGCAGCACCCAGGCAGGTACTTATGGCTACACCTTC
cdr3_aa: CASSTQAGTYGYTF

d_call: .
clone_size: .
j_call: TRBJ2-5
v_call: TRBV6-5
cdr3_nt: TGTGCCAGCAGTTACTCGACTAGGGGGGAGACCCAGTACTTC
cdr3_aa: CASSYSTRGETQYF

d_call: .
clone_size: few
j_call: TRBJ1-6
v_call: TRBV5-1
cdr3_nt: TGCGCCAGCAGCTCCTCCTATAATTCACCCCTCCACTTT
cdr3_aa: CASSSSYNSPLHF